This TCR beta chain comes out of a study of T cell repertoires in cytomegalovirus infection. Trimming stripped 1 base from V and 10 bases from J, with 10 bases between. CDR1 and CDR2 (germline): MDHEN, SYDVKM. This CDR3 has 12 residues. TCRdb re-analysed the reads in MiXCR, keeping a single row per CDR3 protein. Here the sample spans fewer than 300,000 distinct CDR3 sequences, around 25% being singletons. This clonotype appeared many times. Sequenced input: PBMCs. This rearrangement joins TRBV28 to TRBJ1-1; D is unresolved. The TCR was taken from a human donor in good health (CMV status not recorded). Some clones in this sample may be carry-over from other donors' samples. This chain's CDR3 is CASSLSGYTAFF. CDR3 in DNA: TGTGCCAGCAGTTTATCAGGTTATACAGCTTTCTTT.